The sequence of this T cell receptor beta chain was determined in a study of cytomegalovirus exposure and HLA in healthy donors. Findings and limits, study-wide: A few V segments could not be told apart, such as TRBV6-2 and TRBV6-3, and were left out. In a later analysis, common viral pathogens appeared linked to several of the most significant clusters. The likely origin of a cluster of highly shared sequence variants was a sequencing artifact. Most of the TCR beta V segments (in an earlier analysis) were productive either about 87% or about 30% of the time.

Looked up from germline, CDR1 is SGDLS and CDR2 is YYNGEE. The CDR3 length is 15 residues. V was clipped by 3 bases and J by 1 base; unmatched bases: 2. 13 Jbeta primers and 60 Vbeta primers were used for the PCR. Sequencing was performed with immunoSEQ multiplex PCR; in TCRdb, only in-frame clones are kept and a portion is missing. The sample has around 100,000 clones, approximately 73% seen once. As to this clone: Its antigen remains unidentified.

The receptor was derived from a woman aged 45-60 years in good health and CMV-seropositive. V is TRBV9 and J is TRBJ2-3, with 10 bases lining up with TRBD2. Material: PBMCs. The CDR3 region has the DNA TGTGCCAGCAGCGCAACTAGCGGGGGCACAGATACGCAGTATTTT. This codes for CASSATSGGTDTQYF.